Sequencing of this TCR beta chain was carried out in a study of T cells in Graves' hyperthyroidism and ophthalmopathy (dated by TCRdb to the late 2010s). General notes on the study: Peripheral blood was sampled at the time of initial diagnosis, prior to any treatment. Following sampling, methimazole starting at 30 mg daily was given to hyperthyroidism patients, and high-dose intravenous methylprednisolone was given to ophthalmopathy patients. The paper reports TCR Vbeta CDR3 sequencing of approximately 140 peripheral blood samples: some 44 ophthalmopathy, approximately 74 hyperthyroidism and about 17 progressor patients. The 95 to 100 discovery patients were randomly split 7:3 into training and test sets. In more than five Graves' hyperthyroidism patients, the study also compared T-cell repertoires from thyroid tissue with T-cell repertoires from blood. TCR V-J signatures able to tell the groups apart were searched for in a discovery cohort of 90 to 100 patients, of whom over 40 had Graves' ophthalmopathy and roughly 57 had stable Graves' hyperthyroidism. Prospective prediction of ophthalmopathy was tested in an independent validation cohort of some 20 hyperthyroidism patients and 15 to 17 patients who later progressed to ophthalmopathy. The paper's findings and limits, for the study overall: In cross-validation, a model built on a 13 V-J signature told ophthalmopathy apart from stable hyperthyroidism with 85% to 90% sensitivity and roughly 83% specificity, and in testing the same model reached 80%/75%. Sample size was not statistically predetermined, and blinding of investigators to group allocation was not performed. In validation, the model predicted progression to ophthalmopathy with 60% to 71% sensitivity and around 72% specificity, a median of 6.5 months before onset. Most expanded thyroid clonotypes (frequency above 0.001) were also detected in blood, a finding suggesting that blood repertoires may reflect thyroid immune responses.

A patient counted as having stable Graves' hyperthyroidism if no progression to ophthalmopathy occurred over 18 months of follow-up. Hyperthyroidism patients were newly diagnosed, with disease duration under 2 months, and aged 18 to 65 years. Patients with uncontrolled infections, other autoimmune diseases, pregnancy or lactation were excluded. Clinical symptoms, serum thyroxine and TRAb, thyroid ultrasound, and orbital computed tomography formed the basis for the diagnoses. PBMCs were separated from 10 ml of fresh peripheral blood using Ficoll-Paque density gradient centrifugation. Total RNA was extracted with Trizol reagent, and quality was checked on an Agilent 2100 Bioanalyzer. The TCR beta CDR3 regions were amplified from RNA transcripts. The TCR CDR3 was subjected to a first round of RT-PCR using the HTBI primer set and the Qiagen OneStep RT-PCR kit. A second multiplex PCR round built the libraries, followed by size selection and purification. Sequencing of the libraries was done on an Illumina HiSeq2000 using paired-end 100 bp reads. As for the original processing: SOAPnuke was used to process the raw data, removing reads that contained adapters or uncalled bases, had a mean Phred below 15, or lacked an exact match to the constant primer or identifier. COPE v1.2.5 was used to merge the high-quality paired reads, and each unique nucleotide sequence was defined as a clonotype. MiTCR v1.1 was used to align clonotypes to the IMGT TRBV, TRBD and TRBJ reference segments. Analysis was restricted to V-J combinations with a frequency above 0.0001, which covered roughly 99% of repertoires. The TCS score was defined as F50 (clonal expansion) divided by E x V (chaos), with BLOSUM62-based TCRdist calculated between CDR3 peptides within each V-J. Welch's t-statistics and random forest reduced 450 to 600 V-J features to fewer than 15, which were used in a naive Bayes classifier (R e1071). TCRdb reprocessing: public reads trimmed at Q25 with fastp, clones called with MiXCR, in-frame beta chains kept. Merged by CDR3 protein, the rows form single entries marked with the most common genes and DNA. Clone size and V and J calls follow TCRdb, not the original study. The sample table shows roughly 380,000 distinct CDR3 sequences, and roughly 13% are seen once. The ten most abundant clones make up less than 6.5% of the sample.

Note on this clonotype: It lacks a known antigen. Per-base quality was not reported, and no clone a single base away is much larger than it.

Inclusive of the bounding cysteine and phenylalanine, the CDR3 is 15 residues long. CDR3 DNA is the only sequence kept; it has 45 bases, read in frame from the first base. The germline ends are 14 bases apart after V is trimmed by 0 bases and J by 5 bases. Per the germline V gene, LGHNA is the CDR1 and YSLEER is the CDR2. The clonotype comes from a woman aged 18-29 years with Graves' hyperthyroidism. Rearrangement joined TRBV4-3 to TRBJ2-7, with the identity of the D gene unclear. Sequencing input: blood. For the CDR3, the sequence is CASSQDPAPVDEQYF. The DNA sequence follows: TGCGCCAGCAGCCAAGATCCAGCGCCCGTGGACGAGCAGTACTTC.